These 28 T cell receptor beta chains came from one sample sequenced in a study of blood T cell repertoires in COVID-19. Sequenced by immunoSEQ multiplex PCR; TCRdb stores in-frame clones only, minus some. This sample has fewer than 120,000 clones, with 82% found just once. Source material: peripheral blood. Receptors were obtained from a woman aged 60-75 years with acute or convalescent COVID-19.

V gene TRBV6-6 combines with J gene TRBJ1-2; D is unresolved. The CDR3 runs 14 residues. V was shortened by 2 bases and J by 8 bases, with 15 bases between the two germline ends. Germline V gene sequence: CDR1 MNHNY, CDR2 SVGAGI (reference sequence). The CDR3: CASSYGRGIEGYTF. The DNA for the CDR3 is TGTGCCAGCAGTTACGGGCGAGGGATCGAGGGCTACACCTTC.

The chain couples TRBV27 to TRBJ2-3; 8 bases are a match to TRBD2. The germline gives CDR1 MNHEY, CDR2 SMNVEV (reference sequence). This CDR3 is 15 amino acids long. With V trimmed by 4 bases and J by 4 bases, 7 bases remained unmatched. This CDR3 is CASSWTGGPADTQYF. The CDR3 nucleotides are TGTGCCAGCAGTTGGACGGGGGGGCCAGCAGATACGCAGTATTTT.

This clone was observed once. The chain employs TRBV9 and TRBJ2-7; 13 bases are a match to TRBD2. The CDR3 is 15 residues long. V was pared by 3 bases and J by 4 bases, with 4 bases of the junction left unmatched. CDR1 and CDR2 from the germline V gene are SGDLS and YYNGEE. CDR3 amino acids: CASSELAGGLYEQYF. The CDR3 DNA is TGTGCCAGCAGCGAACTAGCGGGGGGGCTATACGAGCAGTACTTC.

CDR3 in amino acids: CASPRDRGANEQYF. DNA for the CDR3: TGTGCCAGCCCCCGGGACAGGGGGGCTAACGAGCAGTACTTC. V gene TRBV2 combines with J gene TRBJ2-7; TRBD1 matches at 11 bases. V shed 8 bases, J shed 5 bases, and the junction held 8 bases outside the gene matches. Germline V lookup: CDR1 SNHLY, CDR2 FYNNEI. The CDR3 extends over 14 amino acids.

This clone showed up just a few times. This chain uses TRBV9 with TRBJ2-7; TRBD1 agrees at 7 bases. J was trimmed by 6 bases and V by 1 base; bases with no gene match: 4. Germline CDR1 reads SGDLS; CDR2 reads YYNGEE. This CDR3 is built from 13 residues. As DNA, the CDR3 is TGTGCCAGCAGCGTAAGGGCAGGGGGCGAGCAGTACTTC. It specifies CASSVRAGGEQYF.

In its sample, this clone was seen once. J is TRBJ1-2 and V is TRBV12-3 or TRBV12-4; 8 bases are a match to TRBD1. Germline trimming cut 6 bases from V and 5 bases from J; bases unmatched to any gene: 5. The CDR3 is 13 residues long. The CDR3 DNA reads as TGTGCCAGCAGCCCGGACAGGGCTTATGGCTACACCTTC. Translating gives CASSPDRAYGYTF.

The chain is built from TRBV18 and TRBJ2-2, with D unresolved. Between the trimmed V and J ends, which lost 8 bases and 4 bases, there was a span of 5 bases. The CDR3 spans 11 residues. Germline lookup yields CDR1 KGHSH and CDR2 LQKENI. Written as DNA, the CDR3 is TGTGCCAGCACTCTCACCGGGGAGCTGTTTTTT. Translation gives CASTLTGELFF.

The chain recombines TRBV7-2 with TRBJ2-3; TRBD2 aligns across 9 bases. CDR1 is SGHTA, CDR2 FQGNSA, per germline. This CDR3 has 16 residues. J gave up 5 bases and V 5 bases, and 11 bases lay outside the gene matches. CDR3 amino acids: CASSQTSSGGIDTQYF. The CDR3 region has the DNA TGTGCCAGCAGCCAAACATCCAGCGGGGGGATAGATACGCAGTATTTT.

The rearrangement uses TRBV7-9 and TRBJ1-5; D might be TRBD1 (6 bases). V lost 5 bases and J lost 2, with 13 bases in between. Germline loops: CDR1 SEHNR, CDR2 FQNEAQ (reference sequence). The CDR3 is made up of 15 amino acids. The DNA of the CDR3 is TGTGCCAGCAGCAGGACAGAAGTGGGCAATCAGCCCCAGCATTTT. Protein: CASSRTEVGNQPQHF.

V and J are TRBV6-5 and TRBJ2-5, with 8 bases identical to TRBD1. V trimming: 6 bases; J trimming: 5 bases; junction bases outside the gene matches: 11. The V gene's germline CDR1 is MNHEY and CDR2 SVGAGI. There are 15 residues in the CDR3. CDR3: CASRGPTGVDETQYF. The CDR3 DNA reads TGTGCCAGCAGGGGACCGACAGGGGTTGACGAGACCCAGTACTTC.

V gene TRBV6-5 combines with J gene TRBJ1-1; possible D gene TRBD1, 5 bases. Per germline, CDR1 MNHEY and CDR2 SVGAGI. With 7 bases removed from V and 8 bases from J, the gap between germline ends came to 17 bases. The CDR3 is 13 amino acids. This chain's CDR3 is CASTRDGGREAFF. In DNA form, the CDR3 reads TGTGCCAGCACCCGGGACGGGGGTAGAGAAGCTTTCTTT.

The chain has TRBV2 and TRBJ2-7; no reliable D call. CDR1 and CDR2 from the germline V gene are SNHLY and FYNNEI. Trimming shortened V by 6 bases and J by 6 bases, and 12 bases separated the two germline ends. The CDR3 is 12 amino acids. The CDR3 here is CASRTTFGEQYF. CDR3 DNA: TGTGCCAGCAGGACGACTTTTGGCGAGCAGTACTTC.

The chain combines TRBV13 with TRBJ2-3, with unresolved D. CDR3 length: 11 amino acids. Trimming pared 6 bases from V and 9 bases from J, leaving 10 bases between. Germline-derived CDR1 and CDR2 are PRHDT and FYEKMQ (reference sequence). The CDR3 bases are TGTGCCAGCAGTTCGACTGAGACGCAGTATTTT. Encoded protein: CASSSTETQYF.

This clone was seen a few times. This CDR3 is CASRLGQSYGYTF. CDR3 bases: TGTGCCAGCAGACTGGGACAGAGCTATGGCTACACCTTC. The chain employs TRBV6-5 and TRBJ1-2; the match to TRBD1 covers 7 bases. The CDR3 extends over 13 amino acids. Germline CDR1 MNHEY, CDR2 SVGAGI. V trimming: 6 bases; J trimming: 4 bases; junction bases outside the gene matches: 5.

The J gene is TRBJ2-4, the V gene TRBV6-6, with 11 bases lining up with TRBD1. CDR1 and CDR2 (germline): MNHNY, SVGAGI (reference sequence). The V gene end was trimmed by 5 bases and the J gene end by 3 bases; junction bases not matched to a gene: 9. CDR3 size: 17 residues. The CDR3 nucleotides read TGTGCCAGCAGTCCGGGACAGGGGGTAGGTGGCAAAAACATTCAGTACTTC. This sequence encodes CASSPGQGVGGKNIQYF.

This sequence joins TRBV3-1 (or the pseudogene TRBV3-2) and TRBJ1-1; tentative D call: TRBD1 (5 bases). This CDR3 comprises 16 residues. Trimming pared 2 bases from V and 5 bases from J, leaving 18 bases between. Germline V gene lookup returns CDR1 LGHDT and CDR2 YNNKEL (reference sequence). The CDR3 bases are TGTGCCAGCAGCCAAAGACCTATGCGCGGGGCGACTGAAGCTTTCTTT. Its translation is CASSQRPMRGATEAFF.

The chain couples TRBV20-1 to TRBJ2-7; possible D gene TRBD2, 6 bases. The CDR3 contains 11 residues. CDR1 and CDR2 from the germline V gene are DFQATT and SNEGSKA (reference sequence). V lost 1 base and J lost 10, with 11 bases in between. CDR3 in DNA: TGCAGTGCTAGAGCGGGCGGGAATCAGTACTTC. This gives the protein CSARAGGNQYF.

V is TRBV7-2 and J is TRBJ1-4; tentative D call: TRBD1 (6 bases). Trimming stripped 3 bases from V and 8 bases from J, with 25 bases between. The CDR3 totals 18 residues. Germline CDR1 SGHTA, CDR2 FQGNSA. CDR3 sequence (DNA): TGTGCCAGCAGCTTGCTATCCGGCGGGGGCTATGTGGAAGAAAAACTGTTTTTT. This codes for CASSLLSGGGYVEEKLFF.

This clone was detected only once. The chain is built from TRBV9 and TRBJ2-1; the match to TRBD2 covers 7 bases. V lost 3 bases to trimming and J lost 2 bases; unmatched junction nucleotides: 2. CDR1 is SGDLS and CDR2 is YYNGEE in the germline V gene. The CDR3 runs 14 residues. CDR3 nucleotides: TGTGCCAGCAGCGACGGGGGGACCTACAATGAGCAGTTCTTC. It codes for CASSDGGTYNEQFF.

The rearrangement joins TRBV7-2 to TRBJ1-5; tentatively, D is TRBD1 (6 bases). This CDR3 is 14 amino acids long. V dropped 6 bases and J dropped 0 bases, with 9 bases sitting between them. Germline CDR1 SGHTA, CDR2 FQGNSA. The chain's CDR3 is CASSPGDSNQPQHF. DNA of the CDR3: TGTGCCAGCAGTCCAGGGGATAGCAATCAGCCCCAGCATTTT. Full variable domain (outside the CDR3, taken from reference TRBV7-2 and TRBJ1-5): GAGVSQSPSNKVTEKGKDVELRCDPISGHTALYWYRQSLGQGLEFLIYFQGNSAPDKSGLPSDRFSAERTGGSVSTLTIQRTQQEDSAVYLCASSPGDSNQPQHFGDGTRLSIL.

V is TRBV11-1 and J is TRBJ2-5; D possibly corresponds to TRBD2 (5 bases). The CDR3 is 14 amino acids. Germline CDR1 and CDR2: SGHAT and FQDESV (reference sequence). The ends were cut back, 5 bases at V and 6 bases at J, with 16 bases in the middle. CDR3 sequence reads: CASSVSGVRKTQYF. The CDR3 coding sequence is TGTGCCAGCAGCGTATCCGGGGTCCGAAAGACCCAGTACTTC.

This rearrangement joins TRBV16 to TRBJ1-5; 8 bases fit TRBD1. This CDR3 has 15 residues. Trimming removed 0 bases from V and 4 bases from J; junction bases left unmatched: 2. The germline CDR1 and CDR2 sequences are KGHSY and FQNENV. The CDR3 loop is CASSQSGQANQPQHF. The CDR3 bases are TGTGCCAGCAGCCAATCGGGACAGGCAAATCAGCCCCAGCATTTT.

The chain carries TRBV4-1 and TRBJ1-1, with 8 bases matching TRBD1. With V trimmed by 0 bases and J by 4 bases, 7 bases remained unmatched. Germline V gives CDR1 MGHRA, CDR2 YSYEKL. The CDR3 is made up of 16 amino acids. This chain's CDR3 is CASSQEPSRGRTEAFF. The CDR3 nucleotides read TGCGCCAGCAGCCAAGAGCCGTCCAGGGGGCGCACTGAAGCTTTCTTT.

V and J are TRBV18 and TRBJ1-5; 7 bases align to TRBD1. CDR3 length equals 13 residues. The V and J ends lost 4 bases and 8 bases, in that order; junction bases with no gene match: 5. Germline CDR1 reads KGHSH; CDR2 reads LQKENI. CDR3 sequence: CASSQGAFEPQHF. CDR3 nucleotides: TGTGCCAGCTCACAGGGGGCATTCGAGCCCCAGCATTTT.

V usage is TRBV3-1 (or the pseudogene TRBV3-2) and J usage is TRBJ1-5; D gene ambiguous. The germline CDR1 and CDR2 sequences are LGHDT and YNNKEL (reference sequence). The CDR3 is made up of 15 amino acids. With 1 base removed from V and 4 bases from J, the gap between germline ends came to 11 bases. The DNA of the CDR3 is TGTGCCAGCAGCCAAGGGTTCAGTGCTAATCAGCCCCAGCATTTT. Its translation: CASSQGFSANQPQHF.

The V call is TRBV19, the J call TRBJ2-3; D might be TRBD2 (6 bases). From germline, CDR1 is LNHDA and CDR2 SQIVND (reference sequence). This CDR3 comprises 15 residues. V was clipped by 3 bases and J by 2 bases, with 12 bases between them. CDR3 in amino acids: CASSIRSGDTDTQYF. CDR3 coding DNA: TGTGCCAGTAGTATTAGGTCGGGGGACACAGATACGCAGTATTTT.

The CDR3 nucleotides are TGTGCCAGCAGTGGTTCCGGGACAGGGGGCGGTCAGCCCCAGCATTTT. This gives the protein CASSGSGTGGGQPQHF. This chain uses TRBV27 with TRBJ1-5, with 12 nucleotides matching TRBD1. CDR3 length: 16 amino acids. Germline V CDR1 and CDR2: MNHEY, SMNVEV (reference sequence). The V gene end was trimmed by 5 bases and the J gene end by 6 bases; junction bases not matched to a gene: 8.

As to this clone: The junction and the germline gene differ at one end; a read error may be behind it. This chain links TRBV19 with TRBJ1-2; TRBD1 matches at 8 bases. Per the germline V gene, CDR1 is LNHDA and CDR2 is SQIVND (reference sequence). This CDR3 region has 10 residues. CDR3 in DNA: TGTGCCAGTAGTATAAGGACAGGGAGGTTC. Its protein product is CASSIRTGRF. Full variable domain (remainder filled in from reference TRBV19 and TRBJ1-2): DGGITQSPKYLFRKEGQNVTLSCEQNLNHDAMYWYRQDPGQGLRLIYYSQIVNDFQKGDIAEGYSVSREKKESFPLTVTSAQKNPTAFYLCASSIRTGRFGSGTRLTVV.